Detailed here is one TCR beta chain. TCRdb re-analysed the 5' RACE reads in MiXCR, keeping a single row per CDR3 protein. The table shows under 80,000 distinct CDR3 sequences, with 3.5% to 5% occurring only once. V dropped 0 bases and J dropped 0 bases, with 8 bases sitting between them. The V gene's germline CDR1 is LNHNV and CDR2 YYDKDF (reference sequence). This CDR3 is built from 16 residues. This specimen belongs to a study of neurological immune-mediated disorders. The source of this sequence is a man aged 25-40 years with multiple sclerosis. The sequenced material came from PBMCs. This chain joins TRBV15 and TRBJ1-4; D call uncertain. The CDR3 protein is CATSRDPRSTNEKLFF. In DNA, the CDR3 is TGTGCCACCAGCAGAGATCCTCGGTCAACTAATGAAAAACTGTTTTTT.